This T cell receptor (beta chain) comes out of a study of quantifying T cell responses using KT2 cells. Across the whole study: TCR alpha and beta constant-region primers primed reverse transcription of RNA.

Deletions cut 0 bases from V and 3 bases from J, with 8 bases between. This CDR3 comprises 13 residues. The germline gives CDR1 DFQATT, CDR2 SNEGSKA (reference sequence). The cDNA 3' end received a ligated oligonucleotide with a UMI. The first PCR ran roughly 4 cycles with an equimolar RC1.1 and RC1.2 beta primer mix. MiXCR, run by TCRdb on the UMI-ligation and nested PCR reads, gives a single entry per CDR3 protein. The sample records tens of thousands of distinct CDR3 sequences, around an eighth being singletons. General observations from the study: Detection of KT2 sequences held at the lowest tested level, about one cell per 100,000 PBMC.

As to this clonotype: The target antigen is unknown.

The sequenced material came from PBMCs spiked with cells of the T cell clone KT2. The receptor's source is a human donor. J is TRBJ1-1 and V is TRBV20-1; D remains unclear. The DNA of the CDR3 is TGCAGTGCTAGAGAAGGGCAACACACTGAAGCTTTCTTT. It translates to CSAREGQHTEAFF.